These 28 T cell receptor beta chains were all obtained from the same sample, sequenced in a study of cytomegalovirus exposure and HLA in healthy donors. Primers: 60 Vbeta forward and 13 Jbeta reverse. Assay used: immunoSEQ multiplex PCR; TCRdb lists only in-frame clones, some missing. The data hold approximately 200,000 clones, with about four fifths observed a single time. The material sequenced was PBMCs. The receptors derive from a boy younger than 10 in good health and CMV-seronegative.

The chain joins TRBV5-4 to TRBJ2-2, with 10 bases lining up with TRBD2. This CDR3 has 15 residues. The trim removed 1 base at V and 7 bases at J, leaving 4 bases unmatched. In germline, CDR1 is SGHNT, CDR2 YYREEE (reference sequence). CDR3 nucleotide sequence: TGTGCCAGCAGCTTGCCTAGCGGGGGAGGCGGGGAGCTGTTTTTT. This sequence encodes CASSLPSGGGGELFF.

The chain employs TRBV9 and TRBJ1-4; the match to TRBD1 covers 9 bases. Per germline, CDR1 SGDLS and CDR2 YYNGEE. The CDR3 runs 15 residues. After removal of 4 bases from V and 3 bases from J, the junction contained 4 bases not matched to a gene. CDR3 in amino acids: CASSRTGVPNEKLFF. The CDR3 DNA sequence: TGTGCCAGCAGCCGGACAGGGGTCCCTAATGAAAAACTGTTTTTT.

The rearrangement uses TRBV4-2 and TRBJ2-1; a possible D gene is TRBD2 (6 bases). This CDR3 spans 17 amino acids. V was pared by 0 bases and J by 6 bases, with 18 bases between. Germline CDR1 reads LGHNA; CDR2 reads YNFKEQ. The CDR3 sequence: CASSQDWYRRGGNEQFF. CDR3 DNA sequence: TGTGCCAGCAGCCAAGATTGGTATCGGCGGGGAGGCAATGAGCAGTTCTTC.

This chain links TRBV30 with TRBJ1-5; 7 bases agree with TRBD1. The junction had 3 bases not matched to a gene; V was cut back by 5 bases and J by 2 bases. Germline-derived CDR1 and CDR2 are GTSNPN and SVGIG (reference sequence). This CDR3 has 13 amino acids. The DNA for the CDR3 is TGTGCCTGGGGGGGGACAGGCAATCAGCCCCAGCATTTT. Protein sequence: CAWGGTGNQPQHF.

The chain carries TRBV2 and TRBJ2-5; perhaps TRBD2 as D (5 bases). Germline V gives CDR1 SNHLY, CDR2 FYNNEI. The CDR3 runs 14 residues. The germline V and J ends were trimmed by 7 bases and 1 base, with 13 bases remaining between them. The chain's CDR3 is CASNAGVFQETQYF. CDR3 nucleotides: TGTGCCAGCAATGCGGGCGTTTTCCAAGAGACCCAGTACTTC.

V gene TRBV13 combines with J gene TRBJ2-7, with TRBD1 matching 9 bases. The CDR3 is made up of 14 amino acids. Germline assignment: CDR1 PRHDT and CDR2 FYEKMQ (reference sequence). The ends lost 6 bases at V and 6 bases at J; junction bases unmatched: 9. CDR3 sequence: CASRPGTGRSEQYF. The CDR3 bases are TGTGCCAGCAGACCCGGGACAGGGCGTAGCGAGCAGTACTTC. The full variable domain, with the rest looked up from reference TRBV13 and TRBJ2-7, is AAGVIQSPRHLIKEKRETATLKCYPIPRHDTVYWYQQGPGQDPQFLISFYEKMQSDKGSIPDRFSAQQFSDYHSELNMSSLELGDSALYFCASRPGTGRSEQYFGPGTRLTVT.

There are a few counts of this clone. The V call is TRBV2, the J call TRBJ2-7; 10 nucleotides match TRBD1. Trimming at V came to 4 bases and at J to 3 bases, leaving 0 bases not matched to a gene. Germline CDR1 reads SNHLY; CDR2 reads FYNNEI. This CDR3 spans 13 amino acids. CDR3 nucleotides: TGTGCCAGCAGTGGGACAGGGGGCTACGAGCAGTACTTC. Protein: CASSGTGGYEQYF.

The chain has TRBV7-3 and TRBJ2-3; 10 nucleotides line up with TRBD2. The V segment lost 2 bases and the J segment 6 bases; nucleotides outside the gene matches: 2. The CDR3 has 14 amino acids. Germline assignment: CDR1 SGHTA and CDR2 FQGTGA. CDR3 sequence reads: CASSLGTSADTQYF. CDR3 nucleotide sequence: TGTGCCAGCAGCTTAGGGACTAGCGCCGATACGCAGTATTTT.

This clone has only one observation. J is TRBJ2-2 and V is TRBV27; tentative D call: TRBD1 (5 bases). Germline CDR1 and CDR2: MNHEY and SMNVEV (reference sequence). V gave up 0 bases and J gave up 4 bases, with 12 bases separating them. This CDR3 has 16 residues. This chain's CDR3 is CASSLSPQGSTGELFF. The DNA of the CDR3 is TGTGCCAGCAGTTTATCCCCCCAGGGTTCCACCGGGGAGCTGTTTTTT.

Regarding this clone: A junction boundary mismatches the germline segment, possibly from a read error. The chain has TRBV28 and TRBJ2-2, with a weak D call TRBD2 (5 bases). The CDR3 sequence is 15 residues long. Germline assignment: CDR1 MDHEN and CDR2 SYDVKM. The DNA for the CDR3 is TGTGCCACCAGTGAGCGGTCCGGGAACACCGGGGAGCTGTTTTTT. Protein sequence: CATSERSGNTGELFF.

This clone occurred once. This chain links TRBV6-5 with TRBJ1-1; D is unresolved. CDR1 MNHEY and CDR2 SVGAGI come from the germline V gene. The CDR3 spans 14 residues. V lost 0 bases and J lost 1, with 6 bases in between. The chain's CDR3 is CASSYSTGNTEAFF. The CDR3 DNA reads TGTGCCAGCAGTTACTCGACGGGGAACACTGAAGCTTTCTTT.

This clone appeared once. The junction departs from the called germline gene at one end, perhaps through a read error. As DNA, the CDR3 is TGTGCCGGCAGCTTGGAGCTAGCGGGGGGGCCGTCCTACAATGAGCAGTTCTTC. Translating gives CAGSLELAGGPSYNEQFF. This chain uses TRBV5-4 with TRBJ2-1; 12 nucleotides line up with TRBD2. Germline CDR1 reads SGHNT; CDR2 reads YYREEE (reference sequence). CDR3 length: 18 amino acids.

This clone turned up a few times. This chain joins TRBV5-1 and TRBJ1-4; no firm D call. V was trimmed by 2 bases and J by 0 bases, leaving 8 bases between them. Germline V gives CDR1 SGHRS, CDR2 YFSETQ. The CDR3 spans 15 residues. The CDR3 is CASSFEGTTNEKLFF. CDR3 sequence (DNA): TGCGCCAGCAGCTTTGAGGGAACAACTAATGAAAAACTGTTTTTT.

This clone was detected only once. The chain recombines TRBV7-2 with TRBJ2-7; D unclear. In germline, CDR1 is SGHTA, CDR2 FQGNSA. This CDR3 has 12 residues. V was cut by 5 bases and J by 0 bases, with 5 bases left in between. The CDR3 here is CASSPSSYEQYF. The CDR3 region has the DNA TGTGCCAGCAGCCCGAGCTCCTACGAGCAGTACTTC.

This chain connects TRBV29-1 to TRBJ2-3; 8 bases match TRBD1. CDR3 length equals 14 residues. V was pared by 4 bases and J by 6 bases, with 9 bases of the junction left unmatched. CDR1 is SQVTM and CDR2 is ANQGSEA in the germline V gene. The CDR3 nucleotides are TGCAGCGTTGTCAGTCAGGGGGCGATTGATACGCAGTATTTT. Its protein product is CSVVSQGAIDTQYF.

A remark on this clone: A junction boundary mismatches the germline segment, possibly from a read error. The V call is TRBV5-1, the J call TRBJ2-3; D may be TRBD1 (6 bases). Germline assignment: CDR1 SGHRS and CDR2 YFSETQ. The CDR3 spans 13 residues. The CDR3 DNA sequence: TGCGCCAGCAGCTTGGGGGGGACACTCCCGGGGAATTTT. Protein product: CASSLGGTLPGNF.

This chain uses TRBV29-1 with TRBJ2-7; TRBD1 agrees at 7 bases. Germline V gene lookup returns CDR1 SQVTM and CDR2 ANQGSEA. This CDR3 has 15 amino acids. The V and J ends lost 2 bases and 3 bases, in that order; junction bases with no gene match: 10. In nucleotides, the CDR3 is TGCAGCGTTGAAACCGGCAGGGGGTTACTCTACGAGCAGTACTTC. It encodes CSVETGRGLLYEQYF.

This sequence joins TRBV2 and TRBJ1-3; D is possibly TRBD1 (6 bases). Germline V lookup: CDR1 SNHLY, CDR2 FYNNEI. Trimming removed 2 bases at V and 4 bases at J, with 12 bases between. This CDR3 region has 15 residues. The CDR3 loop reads CASSEQGQGGNTIYF. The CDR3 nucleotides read TGTGCCAGCAGTGAACAAGGGCAGGGGGGAAACACCATATATTTT. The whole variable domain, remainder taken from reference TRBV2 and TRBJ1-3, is EPEVTQTPSHQVTQMGQEVILRCVPISNHLYFYWYRQILGQKVEFLVSFYNNEISEKSEIFDDQFSVERPDGSNFTLKIRSTKLEDSAMYFCASSEQGQGGNTIYFGEGSWLTVV.

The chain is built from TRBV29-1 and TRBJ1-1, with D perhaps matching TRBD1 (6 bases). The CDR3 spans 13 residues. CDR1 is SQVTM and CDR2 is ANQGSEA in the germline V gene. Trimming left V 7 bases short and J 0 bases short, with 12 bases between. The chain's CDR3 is CSGMTGLNTEAFF. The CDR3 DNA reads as TGCAGCGGCATGACAGGATTGAACACTGAAGCTTTCTTT.

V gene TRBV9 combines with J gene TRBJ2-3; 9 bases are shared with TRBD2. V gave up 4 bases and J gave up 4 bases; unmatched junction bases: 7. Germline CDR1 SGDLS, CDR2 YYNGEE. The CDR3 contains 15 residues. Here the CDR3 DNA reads TGTGCCAGCAGCCTAGCGGGGAAGATCCCAGATACGCAGTATTTT. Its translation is CASSLAGKIPDTQYF.

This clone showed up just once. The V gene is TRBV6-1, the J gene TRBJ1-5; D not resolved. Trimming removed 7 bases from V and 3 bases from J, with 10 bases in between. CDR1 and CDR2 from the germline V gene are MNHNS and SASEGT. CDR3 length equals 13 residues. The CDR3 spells CASKELHNQPQHF. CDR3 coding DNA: TGTGCCAGCAAAGAGCTTCACAATCAGCCCCAGCATTTT.

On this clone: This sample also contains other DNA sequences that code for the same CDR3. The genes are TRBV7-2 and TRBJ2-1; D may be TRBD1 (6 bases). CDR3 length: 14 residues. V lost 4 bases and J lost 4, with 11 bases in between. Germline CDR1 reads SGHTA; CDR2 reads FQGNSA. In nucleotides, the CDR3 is TGTGCCAGCAGCTGGGGTCAGGGGTACAATGAGCAGTTCTTC. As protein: CASSWGQGYNEQFF.

CDR3 sequence: CASSPLLAGGQDNEQFF. CDR3 nucleotide sequence: TGTGCCAGCTCACCACTCCTAGCGGGGGGGCAGGACAATGAGCAGTTCTTC. This chain connects TRBV18 to TRBJ2-1; 12 bases line up with TRBD2. In germline, CDR1 is KGHSH, CDR2 LQKENI. V shed 1 base, J shed 5 bases, and the junction held 6 bases outside the gene matches. This CDR3 contains 17 residues.

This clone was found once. CDR3 loop: CASSRQASYEQYF. The CDR3 DNA is TGTGCCAGCAGTCGACAGGCTTCCTACGAGCAGTACTTC. The chain recombines TRBV6-5 with TRBJ2-7, with D tentatively TRBD1 (6 bases). V shed 5 bases and J shed 1 base, with 9 bases lying between them. The CDR3 runs to 13 residues. Per germline, CDR1 MNHEY and CDR2 SVGAGI.

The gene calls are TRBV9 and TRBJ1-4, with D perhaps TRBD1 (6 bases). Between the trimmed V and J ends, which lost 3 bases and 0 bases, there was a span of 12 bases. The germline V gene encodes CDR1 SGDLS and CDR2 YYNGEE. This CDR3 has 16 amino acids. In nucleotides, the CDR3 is TGTGCCAGCAGCGCCTCAGGGGTTGCAACTAATGAAAAACTGTTTTTT. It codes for CASSASGVATNEKLFF.

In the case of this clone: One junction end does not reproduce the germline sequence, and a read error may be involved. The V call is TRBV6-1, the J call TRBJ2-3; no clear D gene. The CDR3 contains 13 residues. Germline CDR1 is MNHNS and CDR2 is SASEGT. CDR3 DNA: TGTGCCAGCAGGGAAGGTCAGACAGATACGCAGTATTTT. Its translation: CASREGQTDTQYF.

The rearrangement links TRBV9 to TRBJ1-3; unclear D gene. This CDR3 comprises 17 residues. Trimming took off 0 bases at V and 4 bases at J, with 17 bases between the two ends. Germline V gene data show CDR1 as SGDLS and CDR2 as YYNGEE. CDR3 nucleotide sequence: TGTGCCAGCAGCGTAGAGAGGGATTGGGTCTCCGGAAACACCATATATTTT. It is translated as CASSVERDWVSGNTIYF.

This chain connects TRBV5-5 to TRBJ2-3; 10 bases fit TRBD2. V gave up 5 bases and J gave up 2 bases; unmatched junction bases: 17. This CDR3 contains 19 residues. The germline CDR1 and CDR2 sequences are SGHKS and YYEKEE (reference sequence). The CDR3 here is CASSSSGLSGGRVTDTQYF. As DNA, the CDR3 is TGTGCCAGCAGTTCGTCCGGGCTTAGCGGGGGGAGAGTCACAGATACGCAGTATTTT.